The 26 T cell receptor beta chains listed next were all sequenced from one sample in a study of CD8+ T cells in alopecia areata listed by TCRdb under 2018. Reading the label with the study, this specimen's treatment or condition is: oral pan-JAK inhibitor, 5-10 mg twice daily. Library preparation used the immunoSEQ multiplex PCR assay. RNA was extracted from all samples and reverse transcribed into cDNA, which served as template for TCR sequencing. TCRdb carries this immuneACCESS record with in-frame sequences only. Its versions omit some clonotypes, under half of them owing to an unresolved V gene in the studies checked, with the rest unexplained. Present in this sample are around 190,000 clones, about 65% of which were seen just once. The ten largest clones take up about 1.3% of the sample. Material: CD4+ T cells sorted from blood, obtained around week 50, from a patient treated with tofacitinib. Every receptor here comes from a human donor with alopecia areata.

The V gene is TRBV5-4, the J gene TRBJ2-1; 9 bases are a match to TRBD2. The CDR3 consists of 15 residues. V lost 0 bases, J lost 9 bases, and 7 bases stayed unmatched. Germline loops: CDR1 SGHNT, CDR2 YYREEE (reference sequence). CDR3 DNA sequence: TGTGCCAGCAGCTTGGCCGGGCGGGGGGGCTCTGAGCAGTTCTTC. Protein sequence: CASSLAGRGGSEQFF.

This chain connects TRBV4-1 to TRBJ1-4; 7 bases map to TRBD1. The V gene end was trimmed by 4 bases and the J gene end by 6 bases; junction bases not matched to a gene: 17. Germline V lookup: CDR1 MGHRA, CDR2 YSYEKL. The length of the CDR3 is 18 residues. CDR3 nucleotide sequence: TGCGCCAGCAGCCTAATACAGGGGCCGCAGGGTGAGGATGAAAAACTGTTTTTT. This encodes CASSLIQGPQGEDEKLFF.

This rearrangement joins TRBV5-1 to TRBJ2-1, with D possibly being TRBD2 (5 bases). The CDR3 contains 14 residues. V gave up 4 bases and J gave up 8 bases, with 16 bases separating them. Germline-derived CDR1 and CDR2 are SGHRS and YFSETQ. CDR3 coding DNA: TGCGCCAGCAGCGCGCGGGCCTGGGGTGATGAGCAGTTCTTC. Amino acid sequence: CASSARAWGDEQFF.

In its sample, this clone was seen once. CDR3 in amino acids: CASSQSGARSGYTF. CDR3 DNA sequence: TGTGCCAGCAGCCAATCAGGGGCGCGGAGTGGCTACACCTTC. J is TRBJ1-2 and V is TRBV6-6; a weak D match, TRBD1 (6 bases). CDR3 size: 14 residues. The V end lost 6 bases, the J end lost 7 bases, and 18 bases lay between the germline ends. Germline CDR1 MNHNY, CDR2 SVGAGI (reference sequence).

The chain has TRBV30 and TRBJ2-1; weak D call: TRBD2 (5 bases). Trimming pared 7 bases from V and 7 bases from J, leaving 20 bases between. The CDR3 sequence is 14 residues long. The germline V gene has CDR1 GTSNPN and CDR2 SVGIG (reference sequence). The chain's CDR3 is CAFRVGGIGNEQFF. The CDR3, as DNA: TGTGCCTTTCGAGTAGGAGGCATTGGGAATGAGCAGTTCTTC. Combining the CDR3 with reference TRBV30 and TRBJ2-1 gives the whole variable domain SQTIHQWPATLVQPVGSPLSLECTVEGTSNPNLYWYRQAAGRGLQLLFYSVGIGQISSEVPQNLSASRPQDRQFILSSKKLLLSDSGFYLCAFRVGGIGNEQFFGPGTRLTVL.

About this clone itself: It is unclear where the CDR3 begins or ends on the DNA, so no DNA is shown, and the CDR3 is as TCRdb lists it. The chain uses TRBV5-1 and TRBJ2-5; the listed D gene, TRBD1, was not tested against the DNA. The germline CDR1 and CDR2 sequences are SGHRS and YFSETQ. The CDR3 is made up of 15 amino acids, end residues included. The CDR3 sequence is CASSLASTLGETQYF.

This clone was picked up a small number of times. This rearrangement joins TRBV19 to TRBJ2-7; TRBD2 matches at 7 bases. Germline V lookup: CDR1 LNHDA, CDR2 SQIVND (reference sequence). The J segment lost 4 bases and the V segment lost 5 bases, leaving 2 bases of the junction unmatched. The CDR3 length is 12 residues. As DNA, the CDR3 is TGTGCCAGTAGTCGCGGGGGTTACGAGCAGTACTTC. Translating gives CASSRGGYEQYF.

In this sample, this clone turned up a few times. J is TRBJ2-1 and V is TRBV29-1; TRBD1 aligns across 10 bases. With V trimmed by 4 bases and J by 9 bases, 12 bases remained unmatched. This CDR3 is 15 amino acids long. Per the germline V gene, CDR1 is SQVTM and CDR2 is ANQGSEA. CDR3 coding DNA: TGCAGCGTTGTCGCTCCGGGGGACAGGGGAATTGAGCAGTTCTTC. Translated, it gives CSVVAPGDRGIEQFF.

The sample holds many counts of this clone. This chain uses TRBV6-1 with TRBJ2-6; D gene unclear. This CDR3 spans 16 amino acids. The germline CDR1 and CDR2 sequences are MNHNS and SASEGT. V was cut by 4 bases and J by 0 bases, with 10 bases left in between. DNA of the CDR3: TGTGCCAGCAGTGGTACAGTTAGCTCTGGGGCCAACGTCCTGACTTTC. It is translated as CASSGTVSSGANVLTF.

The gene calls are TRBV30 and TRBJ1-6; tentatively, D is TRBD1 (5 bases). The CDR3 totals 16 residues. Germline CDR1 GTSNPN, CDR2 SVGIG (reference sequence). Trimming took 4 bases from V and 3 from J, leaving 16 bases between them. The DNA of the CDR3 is TGTGCCTGGAACCCTGGCGGGGCTCTCTATAATTCACCCCTCCACTTT. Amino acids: CAWNPGGALYNSPLHF.

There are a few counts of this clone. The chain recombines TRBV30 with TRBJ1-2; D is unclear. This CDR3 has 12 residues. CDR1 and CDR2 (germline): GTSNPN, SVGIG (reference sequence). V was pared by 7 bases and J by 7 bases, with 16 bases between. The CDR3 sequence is CAFPEGFGGYTF. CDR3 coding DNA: TGTGCCTTCCCGGAGGGTTTCGGTGGCTACACCTTC. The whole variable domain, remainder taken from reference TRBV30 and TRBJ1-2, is SQTIHQWPATLVQPVGSPLSLECTVEGTSNPNLYWYRQAAGRGLQLLFYSVGIGQISSEVPQNLSASRPQDRQFILSSKKLLLSDSGFYLCAFPEGFGGYTFGSGTRLTVV.

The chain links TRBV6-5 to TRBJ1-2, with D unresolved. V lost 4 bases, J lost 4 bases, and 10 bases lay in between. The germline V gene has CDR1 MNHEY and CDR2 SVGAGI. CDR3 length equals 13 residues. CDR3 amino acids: CASSFLGGYGYTF. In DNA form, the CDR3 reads TGTGCCAGCAGTTTTCTCGGTGGCTATGGCTACACCTTC.

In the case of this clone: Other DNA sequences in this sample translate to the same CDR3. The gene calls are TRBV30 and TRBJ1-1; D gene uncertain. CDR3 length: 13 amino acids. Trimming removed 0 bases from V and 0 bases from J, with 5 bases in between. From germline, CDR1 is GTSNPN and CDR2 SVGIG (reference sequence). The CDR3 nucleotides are TGTGCCTGGAGTGTGCGGGTGAACACTGAAGCTTTCTTT. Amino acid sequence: CAWSVRVNTEAFF. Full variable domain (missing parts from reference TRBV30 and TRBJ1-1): SQTIHQWPATLVQPVGSPLSLECTVEGTSNPNLYWYRQAAGRGLQLLFYSVGIGQISSEVPQNLSASRPQDRQFILSSKKLLLSDSGFYLCAWSVRVNTEAFFGQGTRLTVV.

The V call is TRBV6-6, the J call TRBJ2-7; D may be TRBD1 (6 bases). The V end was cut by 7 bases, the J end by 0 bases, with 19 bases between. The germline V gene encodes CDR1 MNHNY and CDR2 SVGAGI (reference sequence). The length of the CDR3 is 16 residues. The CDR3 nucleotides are TGTGCCAGCACCCAGTCCGTCCGGGACACCTCCTACGAGCAGTACTTC. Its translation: CASTQSVRDTSYEQYF.

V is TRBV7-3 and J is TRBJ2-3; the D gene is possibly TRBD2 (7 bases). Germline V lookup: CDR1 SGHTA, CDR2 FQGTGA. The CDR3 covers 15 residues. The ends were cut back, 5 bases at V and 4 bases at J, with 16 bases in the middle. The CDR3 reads CASSPRGGRADTQYF. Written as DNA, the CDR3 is TGTGCCAGCAGCCCTAGGGGGGGCAGGGCAGATACGCAGTATTTT.

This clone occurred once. CDR3 DNA sequence: TGTGCCAGCAGCCCCCAGGGGCCCTCCTACGAGCAGTACTTC. Residues: CASSPQGPSYEQYF. The V gene is TRBV27, the J gene TRBJ2-7; D perhaps matches TRBD1 (6 bases). The CDR3 is made up of 14 amino acids. Germline assignment: CDR1 MNHEY and CDR2 SMNVEV (reference sequence). V was clipped by 6 bases and J by 0 bases, with 12 bases between them.

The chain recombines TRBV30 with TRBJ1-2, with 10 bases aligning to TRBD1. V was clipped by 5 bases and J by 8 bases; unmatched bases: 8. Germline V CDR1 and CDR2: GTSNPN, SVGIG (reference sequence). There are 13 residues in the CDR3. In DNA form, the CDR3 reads TGTGCCTGGGCCGGGACAGGGGTGGAGGGCTACACCTTC. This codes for CAWAGTGVEGYTF.

The CDR3 region has the DNA TGTGCCAGCAGCGTATCCCTCGGGACCTCCTACGAGCAGTACTTC. The encoded protein is CASSVSLGTSYEQYF. The V and J genes are TRBV9 and TRBJ2-7; D possibly matches TRBD1 or TRBD2 (5 bases each). The CDR3 has 15 amino acids. Germline-derived CDR1 and CDR2 are SGDLS and YYNGEE. Trimming pared 1 base from V and 0 bases from J, leaving 11 bases between.

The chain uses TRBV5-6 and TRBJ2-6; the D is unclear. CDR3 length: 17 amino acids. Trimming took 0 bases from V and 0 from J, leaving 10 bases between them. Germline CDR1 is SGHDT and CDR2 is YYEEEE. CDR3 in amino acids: CASSLVDSNSGANVLTF. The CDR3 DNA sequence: TGTGCCAGCAGCTTGGTAGACTCGAACTCTGGGGCCAACGTCCTGACTTTC. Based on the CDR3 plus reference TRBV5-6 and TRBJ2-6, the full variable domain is DAGVTQSPTHLIKTRGQQVTLRCSPKSGHDTVSWYQQALGQGPQFIFQYYEEEERQRGNFPDRFSGHQFPNYSSELNVNALLLGDSALYLCASSLVDSNSGANVLTFGAGSRLTVL.

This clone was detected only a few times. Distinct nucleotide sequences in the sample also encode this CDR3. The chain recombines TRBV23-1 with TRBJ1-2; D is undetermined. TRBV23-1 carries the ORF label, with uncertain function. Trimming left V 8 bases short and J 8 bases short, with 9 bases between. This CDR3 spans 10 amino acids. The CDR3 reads CASSPYGYTF. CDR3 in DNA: TGCGCCAGCTCCCCCTACGGCTACACCTTC.

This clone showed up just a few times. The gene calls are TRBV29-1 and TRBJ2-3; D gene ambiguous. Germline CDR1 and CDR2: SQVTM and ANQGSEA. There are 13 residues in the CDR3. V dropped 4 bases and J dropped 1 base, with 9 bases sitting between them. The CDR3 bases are TGCAGCGTTGTAGGGCAGGGCACAGATACGCAGTATTTT. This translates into CSVVGQGTDTQYF.

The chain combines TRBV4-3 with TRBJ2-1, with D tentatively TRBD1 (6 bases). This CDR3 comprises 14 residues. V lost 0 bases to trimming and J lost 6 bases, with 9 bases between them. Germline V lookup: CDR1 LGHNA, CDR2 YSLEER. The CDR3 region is CASSQEGRGNEQFF. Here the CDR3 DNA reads TGCGCCAGCAGCCAAGAGGGCAGGGGCAATGAGCAGTTCTTC.

CDR3 bases: TGTGCCAGCAACGACGGACAGGTCTACGAGCAGTACTTC. Protein product: CASNDGQVYEQYF. This rearrangement joins TRBV6-1 to TRBJ2-7, with 7 bases fitting TRBD1. V lost 7 bases to trimming and J lost 3 bases; unmatched junction nucleotides: 6. Germline assignment: CDR1 MNHNS and CDR2 SASEGT. The CDR3 is 13 amino acids.

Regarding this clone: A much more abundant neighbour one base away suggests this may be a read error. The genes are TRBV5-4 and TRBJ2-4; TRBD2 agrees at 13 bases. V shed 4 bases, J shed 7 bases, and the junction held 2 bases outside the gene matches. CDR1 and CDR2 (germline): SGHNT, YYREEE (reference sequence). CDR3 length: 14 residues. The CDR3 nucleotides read TGTGCCAGCAGCCCGGGACTAGCGGGGAACATTCAGTACTTC. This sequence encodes CASSPGLAGNIQYF.

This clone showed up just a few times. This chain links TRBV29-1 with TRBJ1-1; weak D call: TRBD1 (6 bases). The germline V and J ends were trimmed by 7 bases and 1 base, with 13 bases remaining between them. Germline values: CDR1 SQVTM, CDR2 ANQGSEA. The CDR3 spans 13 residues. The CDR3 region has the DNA TGCAGCGCCGCCGGGACACCGAACACTGAAGCTTTCTTT. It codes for CSAAGTPNTEAFF.

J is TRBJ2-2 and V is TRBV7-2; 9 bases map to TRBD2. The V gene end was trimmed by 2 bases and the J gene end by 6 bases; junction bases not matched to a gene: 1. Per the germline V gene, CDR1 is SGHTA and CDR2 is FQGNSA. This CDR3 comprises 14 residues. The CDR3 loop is CASSLLAGSGELFF. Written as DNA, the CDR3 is TGTGCCAGCAGCTTACTAGCGGGGTCCGGGGAGCTGTTTTTT.